This TCR beta chain was captured in a study of OX40 agonist ivuxolimab in advanced cancers. For the wider study: Ivuxolimab was a fully human IgG2 agonistic monoclonal antibody targeting the costimulatory receptor OX40 (CD134). Intravenous ivuxolimab was administered to patients every 2 weeks at six dose levels: 0.01, 0.1, 0.3, 1.5, 3 and 10 mg/kg. Of the approximately 54 dose-escalation patients, hepatocellular carcinoma was present in approximately 20, melanoma in around 15, renal cell carcinoma in 9 and head and neck cancer in 9. A male proportion of around 81% and a mean age of approximately 61 years, ranging from about 23 to 90, were recorded for the dose-escalation cohort. Prior anti-PD-1, anti-PD-L1 or anti-CTLA-4 therapy was permitted, and checkpoint inhibitors had been received by around 40% of dose-escalation patients. Three dose-escalation patients achieved partial responses, one with hepatocellular carcinoma and two with cutaneous melanoma. The purpose of peripheral TCRbeta sequencing was to test whether ivuxolimab changed TCR sequence diversity and led to clonal T-cell expansion. The paper reports the monotherapy dose-escalation portion (N = 52 patients) of the phase I ivuxolimab trial.

This clone was found a few times. What this receptor recognizes is not known. No qualities accompany the bases; no much larger clone lies one base away. V and J lose 2 bases and 15 bases, and a span of 14 bases separates them. CDR1 SGHTA and CDR2 FQGNSA were looked up in the germline V gene. The CDR3 runs 12 amino acids, cysteine and phenylalanine included. The entry retains the CDR3 DNA only, 36 bases that are in frame from base 1. The trial excluded patients who had a history of autoimmune disease or were on systemic immunosuppression. Peripheral blood for TCR sequencing was drawn from every dose cohort at baseline, at cycle 4 day 1 and at cycle 7 day 1. The samples were drawn from a first-in-human, open-label, multicenter phase I dose-escalation trial of ivuxolimab. Adults with locally advanced or metastatic melanoma, renal cell carcinoma, hepatocellular carcinoma or head and neck squamous cell carcinoma were enrolled in the trial. Before TCR sequencing, CD4+ T cells and CD8+ T cells from peripheral blood were sorted into separate populations.

What the authors observed across the whole study: Low levels of normalized T-cell clonal expansion were also seen in some nonresponding patients. After ivuxolimab, more expanded clones were found on average in CD8+ T cells than in CD4+ T cells. The antigen specificity of the clonally expanded peripheral T cells was not determined. In partial responders in the 0.1-3.0 mg/kg groups, normalized peripheral clonal expansion was found to be among the lowest, especially among CD8+ T cells. At doses of 0.1 to 3.0 mg/kg, clonal expansion of both CD4+ and CD8+ blood T cells was observed from baseline to week 6.

For sequencing of the TCRbeta CDR3 region, genomic DNA was extracted from the sorted cells. The immunoSEQ Assay was used to sequence the TCRbeta CDR3 regions. What TCRdb holds here is the immuneACCESS table cut down to in-frame rearrangements. Part of the clones is not present; checked against another copy, under half of the missing clones reflect an unresolved V gene, and the others are unexplained. This sample holds about 68,000 clones; roughly 84% were observed only once. Of the sample, around 1.5% is held by the ten largest clones. The chain links TRBV7-2 with TRBJ2-1, with no D gene named confidently. The material sequenced was CD4+ or CD8+ T cells sorted from blood, taken in a trial of the OX40 agonist ivuxolimab. The TCR was taken from an adult with an advanced solid tumor such as melanoma, head and neck, liver or kidney cancer. In nucleotide form, the sequence is TGTGCCAGCAGCTTATCCCACCTCCCCCCGTTCTTC. It specifies CASSLSHLPPFF.